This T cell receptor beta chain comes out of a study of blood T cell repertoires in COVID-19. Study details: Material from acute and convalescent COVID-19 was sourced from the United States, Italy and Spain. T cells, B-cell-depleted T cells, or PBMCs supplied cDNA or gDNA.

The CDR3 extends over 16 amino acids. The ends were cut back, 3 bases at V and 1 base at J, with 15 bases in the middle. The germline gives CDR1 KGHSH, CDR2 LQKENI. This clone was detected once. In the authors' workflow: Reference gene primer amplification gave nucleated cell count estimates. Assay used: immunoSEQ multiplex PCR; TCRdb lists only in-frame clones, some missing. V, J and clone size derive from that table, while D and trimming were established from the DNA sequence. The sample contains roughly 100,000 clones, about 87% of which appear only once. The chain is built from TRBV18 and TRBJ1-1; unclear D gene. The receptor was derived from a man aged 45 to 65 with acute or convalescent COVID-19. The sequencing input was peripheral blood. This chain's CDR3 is CASSPNHNSPNTEAFF. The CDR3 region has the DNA TGTGCCAGCTCACCGAATCATAACTCGCCGAACACTGAAGCTTTCTTT. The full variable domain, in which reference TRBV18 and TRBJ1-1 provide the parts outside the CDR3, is NAGVMQNPRHLVRRRGQEARLRCSPMKGHSHVYWYRQLPEEGLKFMVYLQKENIIDESGMPKERFSAEFPKEGPSILRIQQVVRGDSAAYFCASSPNHNSPNTEAFFGQGTRLTVV.